A single sample is the source of the 5 T cell receptor beta chains below, sequenced in a study of T cell responses to AZD1222 COVID-19 vaccine. Assay used: immunoSEQ multiplex PCR; TCRdb lists only in-frame clones, some missing. Seen here are 150,000 to 200,000 clones, 85% to 95% observed once, and the top ten hold approximately 0.88%. The sequencing here drew on peripheral blood, taken on day 0 of AZD1222 vaccination. Receptor source: an adult in good health.

The rearrangement joins TRBV3-1 (or the pseudogene TRBV3-2) to TRBJ2-5, with 9 nucleotides matching TRBD2. The J segment lost 1 base and the V segment lost 4 bases, leaving 7 bases of the junction unmatched. CDR1 is LGHDT, CDR2 YNNKEL, per germline (reference sequence). The CDR3 is 16 amino acids. The CDR3 protein is CASSPLVSGGQETQYF. CDR3 nucleotides: TGTGCCAGCAGCCCCCTGGTTAGCGGGGGCCAAGAGACCCAGTACTTC.

CDR3 in DNA: TGTGCCAGCAGCCAAGACAGGGGGCCAAGGGGCTATGGCTACACCTTC. Translated, it gives CASSQDRGPRGYGYTF. The V gene is TRBV14, the J gene TRBJ1-2; the match to TRBD1 covers 8 bases. With V trimmed by 0 bases and J by 4 bases, 7 bases remained unmatched. Per the germline V gene, CDR1 is SGHDN and CDR2 is FVKESK. There are 16 residues in the CDR3.

The chain has TRBV28 and TRBJ1-5, with D unclear. V lost 7 bases and J lost 7, with 20 bases in between. Germline V gene lookup returns CDR1 MDHEN and CDR2 SYDVKM. The CDR3 has 15 amino acids. CDR3 in amino acids: CASIIRAAPDQPQHF. As DNA, the CDR3 is TGTGCCAGCATCATCCGGGCCGCACCGGACCAGCCCCAGCATTTT.

The chain has TRBV28 and TRBJ1-6, with 8 bases identical to TRBD1. V lost 4 bases and J lost 9; bases outside the gene matches: 11. This CDR3 has 16 residues. CDR1 and CDR2 (germline): MDHEN, SYDVKM. CDR3 sequence reads: CASSYEQGGLGSPLHF. The CDR3 bases are TGTGCCAGCAGTTACGAACAGGGGGGGCTAGGTTCACCCCTCCACTTT. The full variable domain, rest sourced from reference TRBV28 and TRBJ1-6, is DVKVTQSSRYLVKRTGEKVFLECVQDMDHENMFWYRQDPGLGLRLIYFSYDVKMKEKGDIPEGYSVSREKKERFSLILESASTNQTSMYLCASSYEQGGLGSPLHFGNGTRLTVT.

The chain couples TRBV6-1 to TRBJ2-7; D might be TRBD1 or TRBD2, each matching 5 bases. CDR3 size: 15 residues. Germline V lookup: CDR1 MNHNS, CDR2 SASEGT. Trimming shortened V by 1 base and J by 0 bases, and 10 bases separated the two germline ends. CDR3 loop: CASSEVGGSSYEQYF. The CDR3, as DNA: TGTGCCAGCAGTGAAGTTGGGGGATCCTCCTACGAGCAGTACTTC.